Below are 9 T cell receptor beta chains sequenced from a single sample in a study of blood T cell repertoires in COVID-19. Profiling relied on immunoSEQ multiplex PCR, and the TCRdb table lists in-frame clones only, not all of them. This table holds 240,000 or so clones, approximately 84% found once. Sample: PBMCs or T cells enriched from blood (not recorded which). These receptor sequences come from a woman aged 40 to 50 with acute COVID-19.

The rearrangement joins TRBV11-3 to TRBJ2-7; 14 bases are a match to TRBD2. The CDR3 has 17 residues. Germline loops: CDR1 SGHNT, CDR2 YENEEA. V shed 4 bases and J 6 bases; nucleotides not matched to a gene: 11. The CDR3 loop reads CASSSRLAGGLSLEQYF. CDR3 in DNA: TGTGCCAGCAGCTCCCGACTAGCGGGAGGGCTAAGCCTCGAGCAGTACTTC.

The chain links TRBV7-9 to TRBJ1-1; D unclear. Germline V gives CDR1 SEHNR, CDR2 FQNEAQ (reference sequence). V dropped 3 bases and J dropped 5 bases, with 7 bases sitting between them. The CDR3 sequence is 12 residues long. The CDR3 region is CASSFGQTEAFF. CDR3 nucleotide sequence: TGTGCCAGCAGCTTCGGTCAAACTGAAGCTTTCTTT.

This sequence joins TRBV6-5 and TRBJ1-4, with D tentatively TRBD1 (6 bases). Germline V gene sequence: CDR1 MNHEY, CDR2 SVGAGI. The CDR3 totals 14 residues. Between the trimmed V and J ends, which lost 7 bases and 6 bases, there was a span of 15 bases. CDR3 bases: TGTGCCAGCAAATCACAGGGACCCGATGAAAAACTGTTTTTT. Translation gives CASKSQGPDEKLFF.

V is TRBV11-2 and J is TRBJ2-2, with 9 bases matching TRBD1. The CDR3 has 16 amino acids. After removal of 4 bases from V and 4 bases from J, the junction contained 7 bases not matched to a gene. Germline V CDR1 and CDR2: SGHAT, FQNNGV. The CDR3, as DNA: TGTGCCAGCAGCTCCGGGACAGGGTATGGCACCGGGGAGCTGTTTTTT. Protein product: CASSSGTGYGTGELFF.

This sequence joins TRBV5-1 and TRBJ2-7, with TRBD1 matching over 9 bases. V shed 4 bases and J 2 bases; nucleotides not matched to a gene: 7. The CDR3 has 15 amino acids. The germline gives CDR1 SGHRS, CDR2 YFSETQ. As DNA, the CDR3 is TGCGCCAGCAGCCCACGACAGGGGGTTGCCTACGAGCAGTACTTC. Its protein is CASSPRQGVAYEQYF.

The J gene is TRBJ2-7, the V gene TRBV6-5; 8 bases line up with TRBD2. This CDR3 contains 14 residues. With 6 bases clipped from V and 6 bases from J, the junction kept 10 bases outside the gene matches. Germline V gene sequence: CDR1 MNHEY, CDR2 SVGAGI. In nucleotides, the CDR3 is TGTGCCAGCAGCGGTATAGCGGGGCGCCTCGAGCAGTACTTC. Encoded protein: CASSGIAGRLEQYF.

J is TRBJ2-7 and V is TRBV27, with 7 bases fitting TRBD1. CDR3 size: 13 residues. The V gene end was trimmed by 6 bases and the J gene end by 3 bases; junction bases not matched to a gene: 5. Germline-derived CDR1 and CDR2 are MNHEY and SMNVEV (reference sequence). The CDR3 is CASSLTGFYEQYF. In DNA form, the CDR3 reads TGTGCCAGCAGCTTGACAGGGTTCTACGAGCAGTACTTC.

The rearrangement uses TRBV19 and TRBJ2-1, with 9 bases that match TRBD2. Germline V lookup: CDR1 LNHDA, CDR2 SQIVND (reference sequence). The CDR3 loop spans 16 amino acids. J gave up 6 bases and V 6 bases, and 12 bases lay outside the gene matches. CDR3 nucleotides: TGTGCCAGTAGCACTGGCGGGAGGGCCATGGCCAATGAGCAGTTCTTC. It specifies CASSTGGRAMANEQFF.

CDR3 DNA sequence: TGTGCCAGCAGCGTAGGGGGCGTCGGGGACTTCCCGGATACGCAGTATTTT. This gives the protein CASSVGGVGDFPDTQYF. The chain has TRBV9 and TRBJ2-3; tentative D call: TRBD2 (6 bases). CDR1 and CDR2 from the germline V gene are SGDLS and YYNGEE. The CDR3 runs to 17 residues. V was pared by 0 bases and J by 6 bases, with 20 bases between.